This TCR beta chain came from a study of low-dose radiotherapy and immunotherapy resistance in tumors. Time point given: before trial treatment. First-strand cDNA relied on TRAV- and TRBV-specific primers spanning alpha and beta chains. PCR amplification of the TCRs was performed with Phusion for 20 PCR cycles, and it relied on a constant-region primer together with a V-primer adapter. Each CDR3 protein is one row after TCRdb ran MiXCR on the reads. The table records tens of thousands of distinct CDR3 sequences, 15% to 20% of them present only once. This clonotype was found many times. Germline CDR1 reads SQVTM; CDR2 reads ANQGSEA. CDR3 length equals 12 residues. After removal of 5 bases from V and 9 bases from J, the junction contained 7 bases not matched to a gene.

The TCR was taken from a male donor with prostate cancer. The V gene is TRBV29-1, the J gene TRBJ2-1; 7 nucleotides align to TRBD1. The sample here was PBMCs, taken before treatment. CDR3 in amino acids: CSVNVQGTEQFF. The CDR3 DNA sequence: TGCAGCGTTAATGTACAGGGGACTGAGCAGTTCTTC.